This TCR beta chain was recovered during a study of blood T cell repertoires in COVID-19. In the study overall: Acute and convalescent COVID-19 samples came from the United States, Italy and Spain. T cells, B-cell-depleted T cells, or PBMCs supplied cDNA or gDNA.

Germline lookup yields CDR1 ENHRY and CDR2 SYGVKD. Trimming pared 3 bases from V and 0 bases from J, leaving 6 bases between. The CDR3 spans 15 residues. Per the original methods: Amplification of reference gene primers provided the estimated nucleated cell counts. Generated by immunoSEQ multiplex PCR, the TCRdb table keeps only in-frame clones and is missing some. The DNA was the basis for D and trimming; V, J and clone size are from that table. The table includes 90,000 to 100,000 clones, approximately 83% detected once. V and J are TRBV10-3 and TRBJ2-6; D unclear. The sample taken for sequencing was peripheral blood. The TCR was taken from a man between 60 and 75 years old with acute or convalescent COVID-19. DNA for the CDR3: TGTGCCATCAGTGACGAACTCTCTGGGGCCAACGTCCTGACTTTC. Residues: CAISDELSGANVLTF.